This T cell receptor (beta chain) was obtained from a study of human T cells and chemical hapten exposure (TCRdb year 2021). Broadly, across the study: The libraries were sequenced as a pool, and the TCR yield per sample differed mostly because of small variations in library volumes within the pool. Peripheral blood TCR repertoire changes were tracked in vivo in alopecia patients during primary and secondary sensitization to the hapten diphenylcyclopropenone (DPC). From each blood RNA sample, both TCR alpha and TCR beta chains were sequenced.

This clonotype was observed at least ten times. Its antigen specificity is not known. Per-base quality was not reported, and no clone a single base away is much larger than it. In light of the paper, this sample's time point label describes: healthy volunteer bleed at 6 weeks. Total RNA was extracted from unfractionated whole blood that had been collected in Tempus Blood RNA tubes. As TCR sequencing controls, about 5 healthy volunteers were used, with blood taken at day 0, 2 weeks and 6 weeks. Relative to germline, V is 5 bases shorter and J is 4 bases shorter, with 12 bases between their ends. The CDR3 holds 13 amino acids from the cysteine to the phenylalanine. Of the read, only the CDR3 DNA is kept; its 39 bases are in frame from base 1. The germline V gene (reference sequence) specifies DFQATT as CDR1 and SNEGSKA as CDR2. What the work shows at the level of the full study, not this receptor alone: Repeated subsampling changed both the strength of the expansion versus patch-test correlation and the threshold at which the correlation became significant. DPC sensitization did not change the number of TCRs with a frequency above 1 in 1000, and there was no evidence of changes in global repertoire structure.

Library construction relied on RACE. Reads for this sample came from a NextSeq 500. Library preparation attached unique molecular identifiers to individual cDNA molecules for quantitative, reproducible TCR counting. The paper's processing steps were these. The median number of TCRs per sample was roughly 100,000, ranging from about 23,224 to 700,000. The Decombinator software suite was used to annotate the V, J and CDR3 of the TCR reads. For the PS versus PT1 abundance plots, all samples were subsampled to the same number of TCRs (28,000). TCRs were defined as expanded if absent before sensitization and observed at least eight times at the 2-week time point. Using fastp trimming at Q25 and MiXCR clonotype assembly, TCRdb reanalyzed the public sequencing data and kept in-frame beta chains. Each CDR3 protein gets just one entry, which takes the most common genes and DNA from the rows behind it. The V and J calls and clone size are TCRdb's, not the authors'. This sample holds 55,000 to 75,000 distinct CDR3 sequences; 5.5% to 7.5% were observed only once. The ten largest clones add up to under 4.5% of the sample.

The clonotype originates from a female donor in good health. Some clones in this sample may be carry-over from other donors' samples. Sequencing used whole blood. The receptor chain draws on TRBV20-1 and TRBJ2-1, and possibly TRBD1, on 6 matching bases. The CDR3 region has the sequence CSAWGPGYNEQFF. At the DNA level, the sequence is TGCAGTGCTTGGGGGCCCGGGTACAATGAGCAGTTCTTC.